The 24 T cell receptor beta chains listed next were all sequenced from one sample in a study of cytomegalovirus exposure and HLA in healthy donors. A multiplex PCR was run with 60 Vbeta primers and 13 Jbeta primers. The repertoire was sequenced with immunoSEQ multiplex PCR; TCRdb's copy has only in-frame clones and lacks some. Among approximately 110,000 clones listed, nearly 75% were seen once. The sample consisted of PBMCs. The receptors here all came from a man aged 25-45 years in good health and CMV-seropositive.

This clone occurred a few times. The rearrangement joins TRBV6-1 to TRBJ1-4; 9 bases match TRBD1. This CDR3 region has 14 residues. J lost 8 bases, V lost 5 bases, and 6 bases had no gene match. The V gene's germline CDR1 is MNHNS and CDR2 SASEGT. The CDR3 here is CASSPGQGEEKLFF. In DNA, the CDR3 is TGTGCCAGCAGTCCGGGACAGGGAGAGGAAAAACTGTTTTTT.

The V and J genes are TRBV5-4 and TRBJ2-5, with 7 bases identical to TRBD2. Trimming removed 1 base from V and 2 bases from J; junction bases left unmatched: 5. Germline V gives CDR1 SGHNT, CDR2 YYREEE (reference sequence). This CDR3 has 15 residues. The CDR3 coding sequence is TGTGCCAGCAGCTTGACTAGCGTCTCACAAGAGACCCAGTACTTC. Residues: CASSLTSVSQETQYF.

This rearrangement joins TRBV28 to TRBJ1-1, with D unresolved. CDR1 is MDHEN, CDR2 SYDVKM, per germline. V was clipped by 1 base and J by 3 bases, with 15 bases between them. The CDR3 is made up of 16 amino acids. CDR3 sequence: CASSLSAAGRDTEAFF. CDR3 DNA: TGTGCCAGCAGTTTATCAGCGGCGGGAAGGGACACTGAAGCTTTCTTT. Combining the CDR3 with reference TRBV28 and TRBJ1-1 gives the whole variable domain DVKVTQSSRYLVKRTGEKVFLECVQDMDHENMFWYRQDPGLGLRLIYFSYDVKMKEKGDIPEGYSVSREKKERFSLILESASTNQTSMYLCASSLSAAGRDTEAFFGQGTRLTVV.

The chain has TRBV4-2 and TRBJ2-7; maybe TRBD1 (5 bases). V lost 5 bases and J lost 0, with 11 bases in between. The CDR3 length is 14 residues. The germline gives CDR1 LGHNA, CDR2 YNFKEQ. In DNA form, the CDR3 reads TGTGCCAGCAGCTCAGGGTGGGGCTCCTACGAGCAGTACTTC. It specifies CASSSGWGSYEQYF.

The chain couples TRBV2 to TRBJ2-7, with 7 bases aligning to TRBD1. Germline loops: CDR1 SNHLY, CDR2 FYNNEI. CDR3 size: 14 residues. With V trimmed by 5 bases and J by 2 bases, 6 bases remained unmatched. The CDR3 coding sequence is TGTGCCAGCAGTATGACAGGGACCCCCTACGAGCAGTACTTC. Residues: CASSMTGTPYEQYF.

The J gene is TRBJ1-3, the V gene TRBV6-1, with a possible D match to TRBD1 (5 bases). The V and J ends lost 4 bases and 1 base respectively, with 14 bases between them. CDR3 size: 16 residues. The germline V gene has CDR1 MNHNS and CDR2 SASEGT. As DNA, the CDR3 is TGTGCCAGCAGTGCCAATCCAGGGTTGTCTGGAAACACCATATATTTT. This gives the protein CASSANPGLSGNTIYF.

The CDR3 DNA reads TGTGCCAGCAGGAGGACAGGGGCGAGGGAGCAGTACTTC. Its protein product is CASRRTGAREQYF. The chain recombines TRBV28 with TRBJ2-7; TRBD1 aligns across 9 bases. V was pared by 6 bases and J by 7 bases, with 7 bases of the junction left unmatched. This CDR3 has 13 residues. CDR1 is MDHEN and CDR2 is SYDVKM in the germline V gene. Using reference TRBV28 and TRBJ2-7 for the parts outside the CDR3, the full variable domain is DVKVTQSSRYLVKRTGEKVFLECVQDMDHENMFWYRQDPGLGLRLIYFSYDVKMKEKGDIPEGYSVSREKKERFSLILESASTNQTSMYLCASRRTGAREQYFGPGTRLTVT.

J is TRBJ1-1 and V is TRBV4-3; TRBD1 aligns across 7 bases. This CDR3 contains 14 residues. Germline CDR1 LGHNA, CDR2 YSLEER. V lost 4 bases, J lost 0 bases, and 2 bases stayed unmatched. CDR3 DNA: TGCGCCAGCAGCCGGGACAGCTTGAACACTGAAGCTTTCTTT. It is translated as CASSRDSLNTEAFF.

The V call is TRBV2, the J call TRBJ1-2; D unresolved. Germline loops: CDR1 SNHLY, CDR2 FYNNEI. The V end lost 7 bases, the J end lost 8 bases, and 14 bases lay between the germline ends. This CDR3 contains 12 residues. The CDR3 coding sequence is TGTGCCAGCAACCGGGAGACGCAAGGCTACACCTTC. As protein: CASNRETQGYTF.

The rearrangement links TRBV2 to TRBJ2-2; TRBD2 matches at 13 bases. The length of the CDR3 is 15 residues. Germline V lookup: CDR1 SNHLY, CDR2 FYNNEI. Unmatched junction bases numbered 5, after V lost 6 bases and J lost 7 bases. The DNA for the CDR3 is TGTGCCAGCAGCGGGACTAGCGGGGAGATCGGGGAGCTGTTTTTT. Encoded protein: CASSGTSGEIGELFF.

V is TRBV7-8 and J is TRBJ2-3, with 9 bases aligning to TRBD1. The CDR3 is 15 residues long. Per the germline V gene, CDR1 is SGHVS and CDR2 is FQNEAQ. Germline trimming cut 5 bases from V and 4 bases from J; bases unmatched to any gene: 7. The CDR3 sequence is CASSPGQGRADTQYF. The DNA for the CDR3 is TGTGCCAGCAGCCCTGGACAGGGGAGGGCAGATACGCAGTATTTT.

This clone occurred once. This sequence joins TRBV11-2 and TRBJ1-1, with D possibly TRBD1 on 6 matching bases. This CDR3 contains 11 residues. The V end lost 6 bases, the J end lost 10 bases, and 12 bases lay between the germline ends. CDR1 and CDR2 from the germline V gene are SGHAT and FQNNGV. The CDR3 bases are TGTGCCAGCAGTCCTACAGGGTTAGCTTTCTTT. Protein: CASSPTGLAFF.

The chain employs TRBV4-2 and TRBJ1-2, with 9 bases that match TRBD1. Trimming took 4 bases from V and 8 from J; bases not matched to a gene: 11. Germline V gives CDR1 LGHNA, CDR2 YNFKEQ. This CDR3 has 15 residues. The CDR3 loop is CASSLSPGTGSGYTF. Written as DNA, the CDR3 is TGTGCCAGCAGCCTCAGTCCCGGGACAGGGAGCGGCTACACCTTC.

The chain carries TRBV19 and TRBJ1-5; weak D call: TRBD1 (5 bases). Germline V CDR1 and CDR2: LNHDA, SQIVND (reference sequence). The CDR3 covers 14 residues. Trimming cost V 5 bases and J 7 bases, with 15 bases left between them. The CDR3: CASSRQGVYQPQHF. DNA of the CDR3: TGTGCCAGTAGTCGGCAGGGCGTTTACCAGCCCCAGCATTTT.

The gene calls are TRBV28 and TRBJ2-7, with 10 bases aligning to TRBD1. V was pared by 6 bases and J by 4 bases, with 9 bases of the junction left unmatched. The CDR3 is made up of 15 amino acids. Germline assignment: CDR1 MDHEN and CDR2 SYDVKM. Written as DNA, the CDR3 is TGTGCCAGCAGACCCTGGACAGGGGGGGAATACGAGCAGTACTTC. Translation: CASRPWTGGEYEQYF. Supplemented by reference TRBV28 and TRBJ2-7, the full variable domain reads DVKVTQSSRYLVKRTGEKVFLECVQDMDHENMFWYRQDPGLGLRLIYFSYDVKMKEKGDIPEGYSVSREKKERFSLILESASTNQTSMYLCASRPWTGGEYEQYFGPGTRLTVT.

The chain uses TRBV2 and TRBJ2-7, with TRBD2 identical over 7 bases. Trimming took 3 bases from V and 3 from J; bases not matched to a gene: 5. From germline, CDR1 is SNHLY and CDR2 FYNNEI. The CDR3 spans 14 residues. The CDR3 coding sequence is TGTGCCAGCAGTGATGCTAGCGGAATCTACGAGCAGTACTTC. As protein: CASSDASGIYEQYF.

The chain employs TRBV30 and TRBJ1-4, with D possibly being TRBD1 (5 bases). Between the trimmed V and J ends, which lost 4 bases and 0 bases, there was a span of 9 bases. Germline CDR1 GTSNPN, CDR2 SVGIG (reference sequence). The CDR3 has 14 residues. For the CDR3, the DNA is TGTGCCTGGAAGGGGTGGACAACTAATGAAAAACTGTTTTTT. This encodes CAWKGWTTNEKLFF.

The V call is TRBV6-6, the J call TRBJ1-1; D uncertain. The CDR3 length is 14 residues. CDR1 MNHNY and CDR2 SVGAGI come from the germline V gene (reference sequence). V gave up 2 bases and J gave up 2 bases, with 9 bases separating them. CDR3 in DNA: TGTGCCAGCAGTTACACGGGGATTAACACTGAAGCTTTCTTT. Encoded protein: CASSYTGINTEAFF.

This chain connects TRBV30 to TRBJ1-2; D may be TRBD1 (5 bases). Germline V lookup: CDR1 GTSNPN, CDR2 SVGIG (reference sequence). CDR3 length equals 12 residues. V was trimmed by 2 bases and J by 4 bases, leaving 8 bases between them. This CDR3 is CAWSQGFYGYTF. CDR3 DNA sequence: TGTGCCTGGAGTCAGGGATTCTATGGCTACACCTTC.

The chain combines TRBV19 with TRBJ2-7; TRBD1 matches at 9 bases. Trimming cost V 6 bases and J 2 bases; bases outside gene matches: 8. Germline loops: CDR1 LNHDA, CDR2 SQIVND (reference sequence). There are 15 residues in the CDR3. In DNA, the CDR3 is TGTGCCAGTAGACCGGGACAGGGATGGACCTACGAGCAGTACTTC. Amino acids: CASRPGQGWTYEQYF.

This clone has ten or more counts. CDR3 bases: TGTGCCAGCAATCGAGAAGATTTCTACGAGCAGTACTTC. Protein sequence: CASNREDFYEQYF. The V and J genes are TRBV2 and TRBJ2-7; D gene unclear. Germline V lookup: CDR1 SNHLY, CDR2 FYNNEI. Trimming removed 7 bases from V and 3 bases from J, with 13 bases in between. CDR3 length equals 13 residues.

J is TRBJ1-5 and V is TRBV5-1; no clear D gene. V lost 1 base and J lost 0, with 8 bases in between. This CDR3 has 15 amino acids. Germline V gene sequence: CDR1 SGHRS, CDR2 YFSETQ. The CDR3 is CASSLFGDSNQPQHF. The CDR3 DNA reads TGCGCCAGCAGCTTGTTCGGAGATAGCAATCAGCCCCAGCATTTT.

The gene calls are TRBV7-6 and TRBJ1-1; TRBD1 matches at 8 bases. With V trimmed by 3 bases and J by 5 bases, 5 bases remained unmatched. The CDR3 spans 14 residues. In germline, CDR1 is SGHVS, CDR2 FNYEAQ. CDR3 sequence: CASSLTGVATEAFF. DNA for the CDR3: TGTGCCAGCAGCTTGACAGGGGTCGCAACTGAAGCTTTCTTT.

This clone has only one observation. The chain links TRBV7-8 to TRBJ1-5, with D possibly TRBD1 on 6 matching bases. Germline assignment: CDR1 SGHVS and CDR2 FQNEAQ. This CDR3 region has 16 residues. The germline V and J ends were trimmed by 4 bases and 1 base, with 14 bases remaining between them. For the CDR3, the DNA is TGTGCCAGCAGCTACGCTAGTGGGACAAGCAATCAGCCCCAGCATTTT. It yields the protein CASSYASGTSNQPQHF.